This T cell receptor beta chain was captured in a study of control samples from healthy donors and cancer patients. Germline lookup yields CDR1 SGHRS and CDR2 YFSETQ. Trimming removed 6 bases at V and 0 bases at J, with 11 bases between. The CDR3 spans 14 residues. Method: immunoSEQ multiplex PCR; TCRdb's copy keeps in-frame clones and lacks some. In the table there are 90,000 to 100,000 clones, 75% to 85% of which are singletons. As to this clone: The sample contains more than one DNA sequence encoding this CDR3.

This TCR derives from a woman aged 25 to 39 in good health. The sample comprised blood. The chain uses TRBV5-1 and TRBJ2-3, with D possibly matching TRBD1 (6 bases). CDR3 sequence (DNA): TGCGCCAGCAATGGGGGCCTGAGCACAGATACGCAGTATTTT. It is translated as CASNGGLSTDTQYF.